The clone carrying this T cell receptor (beta chain) was found many times. As yet, its antigen is unknown. The sample belongs to a study of identical twins. A template switching step contributed a universal primer site, while unique molecular identifiers were present in the cDNA. One entry per CDR3 protein results from TCRdb running MiXCR on the 5' RACE reads. The data show 350,000 to 450,000 distinct CDR3 sequences, approximately 18% seen once. Trimming took off 3 bases at V and 5 bases at J, with 22 bases between the two ends. Germline CDR1 DFQATT, CDR2 SNEGSKA (reference sequence). This CDR3 contains 16 residues. Study-level results: Invariant T cells like MAIT and iNKT could partly confound the zero-insertion analyses. Twins shared out-of-frame alpha sequences with excess low generation probability.

The chain couples TRBV20-1 to TRBJ1-2; D is possibly TRBD1 (6 bases). This TCR was sampled from a man in his fifties or sixties in good health. Specimen: naive T cells sorted from blood. The CDR3 nucleotides are TGCAGTGCTAGTTTCATACCTAGACAGGATGTTTATGGCTACACCTTC. Its protein is CSASFIPRQDVYGYTF.